The 29 T cell receptor beta chains presented below share a single source sample, sequenced in a study of OX40 agonist ivuxolimab in advanced cancers. Sequenced by immunoSEQ multiplex PCR; TCRdb stores in-frame clones only, minus some. The sample contains about 61,000 clones, approximately 90% of which appear only once. The specimen was CD4+ or CD8+ T cells sorted from blood, collected in a trial of the OX40 agonist ivuxolimab. The receptors were gathered from an adult with an advanced solid tumor such as melanoma, head and neck, liver or kidney cancer.

The chain employs TRBV2 and TRBJ2-4; D uncertain. The CDR3 has 12 residues. Trimming shortened V by 7 bases and J by 8 bases, and 12 bases separated the two germline ends. From germline, CDR1 is SNHLY and CDR2 FYNNEI. Here the CDR3 reads CASNSRGDIQYF. The CDR3 DNA sequence: TGTGCCAGCAACAGTCGAGGAGACATTCAGTACTTC.

The CDR3 nucleotides read TGTGCCAGCAGCCCACAGGGAACCGGGGAGCTGTTTTTT. Amino acid sequence: CASSPQGTGELFF. The rearrangement links TRBV11-3 to TRBJ2-2; tentatively, D is TRBD1 (6 bases). The CDR3 runs 13 residues. Germline values: CDR1 SGHNT, CDR2 YENEEA. V was pared by 5 bases and J by 5 bases, with 9 bases between.

This clone is a singleton in its sample. This chain joins TRBV28 and TRBJ1-1; D unclear. V dropped 2 bases and J dropped 2 bases, with 6 bases sitting between them. This CDR3 contains 13 residues. The germline gives CDR1 MDHEN, CDR2 SYDVKM. CDR3 amino acids: CASSLQRNTEAFF. The CDR3 DNA is TGTGCCAGCAGTTTACAACGTAACACTGAAGCTTTCTTT. The full variable domain, with the rest looked up from reference TRBV28 and TRBJ1-1, is DVKVTQSSRYLVKRTGEKVFLECVQDMDHENMFWYRQDPGLGLRLIYFSYDVKMKEKGDIPEGYSVSREKKERFSLILESASTNQTSMYLCASSLQRNTEAFFGQGTRLTVV.

The CDR3 region has the DNA TGTGCCAGCAGCCAAATCGGACTAGCGGGGACATACGAGCAGTACTTC. Amino acid sequence: CASSQIGLAGTYEQYF. This chain uses TRBV14 with TRBJ2-7, with 12 nucleotides matching TRBD2. CDR3 size: 16 residues. Germline CDR1 reads SGHDN; CDR2 reads FVKESK. V shed 2 bases, J shed 4 bases, and the junction held 6 bases outside the gene matches.

This clone came up once. The chain has TRBV18 and TRBJ1-1, with a weak D call TRBD1 (6 bases). CDR1 is KGHSH, CDR2 LQKENI, per germline. With 6 bases removed from V and 11 bases from J, the gap between germline ends came to 28 bases. The CDR3 sequence is 16 residues long. Written as DNA, the CDR3 is TGTGCCAGCTCTTCGGGTGCGGACAGCGACTGGGGTGGGGCTTTCTTT. This encodes CASSSGADSDWGGAFF.

The chain carries TRBV19 and TRBJ1-5; D gene unclear. V gave up 0 bases and J gave up 2 bases, with 5 bases separating them. The CDR3 contains 14 residues. Germline values: CDR1 LNHDA, CDR2 SQIVND (reference sequence). This chain's CDR3 is CASSIERGNQPQHF. The CDR3 nucleotides are TGTGCCAGTAGTATAGAGAGGGGCAATCAGCCCCAGCATTTT.

The chain carries TRBV29-1 and TRBJ2-3, with 8 nucleotides matching TRBD1. Germline CDR1 and CDR2: SQVTM and ANQGSEA. The CDR3 sequence is 14 residues long. Trimming removed 4 bases from V and 7 bases from J; junction bases left unmatched: 10. The CDR3 region has the DNA TGCAGCGTTGCAGGGGGCGCGGAGCCGAATACGCAGTATTTT. It codes for CSVAGGAEPNTQYF.

The chain is built from TRBV27 and TRBJ2-2, with D uncertain. V lost 6 bases to trimming and J lost 6 bases, with 14 bases between them. CDR1 MNHEY and CDR2 SMNVEV come from the germline V gene (reference sequence). CDR3 length equals 14 residues. The CDR3 loop is CASSYDRSSGELFF. DNA for the CDR3: TGTGCCAGCAGCTATGACCGTTCATCCGGGGAGCTGTTTTTT.

This clone appeared a few times. This rearrangement joins TRBV19 to TRBJ1-5; 7 bases align to TRBD1. From germline, CDR1 is LNHDA and CDR2 SQIVND (reference sequence). The CDR3 has 16 residues. The trim removed 6 bases at V and 3 bases at J, leaving 11 bases unmatched. CDR3 amino acids: CASSSPQGRNNQPQHF. CDR3 DNA: TGTGCCAGTAGCAGCCCACAGGGGAGGAACAATCAGCCCCAGCATTTT.

This chain joins TRBV5-4 and TRBJ1-3; no firm D call. V was cut by 4 bases and J by 3 bases, with 14 bases left in between. Germline values: CDR1 SGHNT, CDR2 YYREEE (reference sequence). The CDR3 spans 15 residues. CDR3 protein: CASSRNGKGGNTIYF. For the CDR3, the DNA is TGTGCCAGCAGCCGAAATGGAAAAGGTGGAAACACCATATATTTT.

The chain employs TRBV9 and TRBJ2-1, with 9 bases lining up with TRBD2. Germline values: CDR1 SGDLS, CDR2 YYNGEE. With V trimmed by 3 bases and J by 3 bases, 10 bases remained unmatched. The CDR3 is 17 amino acids. DNA for the CDR3: TGTGCCAGCAGCGAGCCACGAGCGGGAGGTAGCTACAATGAGCAGTTCTTC. It codes for CASSEPRAGGSYNEQFF.

This clone has a single count. The chain is built from TRBV28 and TRBJ1-1, with 10 nucleotides matching TRBD1. The germline V gene has CDR1 MDHEN and CDR2 SYDVKM. This CDR3 spans 15 amino acids. V lost 4 bases and J lost 4; bases outside the gene matches: 6. DNA of the CDR3: TGTGCCAGCAGTTGGACAGGGGGAACTGGCACTGAAGCTTTCTTT. Its translation is CASSWTGGTGTEAFF.

The rearrangement uses TRBV18 and TRBJ2-5; 7 bases line up with TRBD1. This CDR3 spans 15 amino acids. The junction had 14 bases not matched to a gene; V was cut back by 8 bases and J by 5 bases. Germline assignment: CDR1 KGHSH and CDR2 LQKENI. The CDR3, as DNA: TGTGCCAGCGCAGCGTACAGGGGTGTAGGGGAGACCCAGTACTTC. Translated, it gives CASAAYRGVGETQYF.

The chain recombines TRBV18 with TRBJ1-2; no clear D gene. This CDR3 is 14 amino acids long. The germline gives CDR1 KGHSH, CDR2 LQKENI. The V gene lost 4 bases and the J gene lost 8 bases, with 17 bases spanning the gap. In DNA form, the CDR3 reads TGTGCCAGCTCACTGACCCGGTCCGAGGAGGGCTACACCTTC. This translates into CASSLTRSEEGYTF.

V usage is TRBV14 and J usage is TRBJ1-2; 8 positions agree with TRBD1. J was trimmed by 4 bases and V by 1 base; bases with no gene match: 5. The germline CDR1 and CDR2 sequences are SGHDN and FVKESK. CDR3 size: 15 residues. CDR3 bases: TGTGCCAGCAGCCAAGGGGCAGGGGGCGCCTATGGCTACACCTTC. It is translated as CASSQGAGGAYGYTF. The complete variable domain, with remaining parts taken from reference TRBV14 and TRBJ1-2, reads EAGVTQFPSHSVIEKGQTVTLRCDPISGHDNLYWYRRVMGKEIKFLLHFVKESKQDESGMPNNRFLAERTGGTYSTLKVQPAELEDSGVYFCASSQGAGGAYGYTFGSGTRLTVV.

This rearrangement joins TRBV10-3 to TRBJ2-1, with D perhaps TRBD1 or TRBD2 (6 bases each). The germline V gene has CDR1 ENHRY and CDR2 SYGVKD. The length of the CDR3 is 12 residues. Trimming took 10 bases from V and 8 from J, leaving 15 bases between them. The CDR3 nucleotides read TGTGCCACCAAGGGGGGAGGCGATGAGCAGTTCTTC. Its translation is CATKGGGDEQFF.

This clone was observed a handful of times. The chain has TRBV28 and TRBJ1-5, with no clear D. CDR1 is MDHEN, CDR2 SYDVKM, per germline. The V end lost 1 base, the J end lost 0 bases, and 7 bases lay between the germline ends. The CDR3 covers 15 residues. The CDR3 DNA follows: TGTGCCAGCAGTTTATACGGGAATAGCAATCAGCCCCAGCATTTT. This sequence encodes CASSLYGNSNQPQHF.

This sequence joins TRBV7-9 and TRBJ1-5; the D is unclear. This CDR3 is built from 19 residues. V lost 2 bases, J lost 1 base, and 21 bases lay in between. Looked up from germline, CDR1 is SEHNR and CDR2 is FQNEAQ (reference sequence). The CDR3 sequence is CASSLSAGFNDLSNQPQHF. The CDR3 coding sequence is TGTGCCAGCAGCTTATCAGCCGGGTTCAATGACTTAAGCAATCAGCCCCAGCATTTT.

The chain links TRBV30 to TRBJ1-1; TRBD1 matches 9 bases. The germline gives CDR1 GTSNPN, CDR2 SVGIG (reference sequence). V lost 8 bases to trimming and J lost 1 base; unmatched junction nucleotides: 2. There are 12 residues in the CDR3. The CDR3 bases are TGTGCCGGGGACAGGGCGAACACTGAAGCTTTCTTT. Translating gives CAGDRANTEAFF. The full variable domain, in which reference TRBV30 and TRBJ1-1 provide the parts outside the CDR3, is SQTIHQWPATLVQPVGSPLSLECTVEGTSNPNLYWYRQAAGRGLQLLFYSVGIGQISSEVPQNLSASRPQDRQFILSSKKLLLSDSGFYLCAGDRANTEAFFGQGTRLTVV.

The chain uses TRBV29-1 and TRBJ1-4; D not resolved. Deletions cut 4 bases from V and 4 bases from J, with 10 bases between. The CDR3 sequence is 13 residues long. Germline CDR1 SQVTM, CDR2 ANQGSEA. The chain's CDR3 is CSVAASFNEKLFF. The CDR3 region has the DNA TGCAGCGTTGCAGCTTCTTTTAATGAAAAACTGTTTTTT. Filled out from reference TRBV29-1 and TRBJ1-4, the complete variable domain reads SAVISQKPSRDICQRGTSLTIQCQVDSQVTMMFWYRQQPGQSLTLIATANQGSEATYESGFVIDKFPISRPNLTFSTLTVSNMSPEDSSIYLCSVAASFNEKLFFGSGTQLSVL.

V is TRBV29-1 and J is TRBJ1-2; tentatively, D is TRBD1 (6 bases). This CDR3 region has 15 residues. Germline CDR1 is SQVTM and CDR2 is ANQGSEA. V lost 3 bases, J lost 2 bases, and 16 bases lay in between. CDR3 region: CSVDRGQNPNYGYTF. CDR3 DNA sequence: TGCAGCGTTGACCGCGGACAGAACCCAAACTATGGCTACACCTTC.

The chain is built from TRBV19 and TRBJ2-4, with D possibly being TRBD1 (6 bases). This CDR3 spans 15 amino acids. The ends were cut back, 6 bases at V and 4 bases at J, with 16 bases in the middle. Germline CDR1 LNHDA, CDR2 SQIVND (reference sequence). CDR3 residues: CASRPMDSLKNIQYF. The CDR3 nucleotides are TGTGCCAGTAGACCGATGGACAGCTTGAAAAACATTCAGTACTTC.

The rearrangement uses TRBV6-5 and TRBJ1-1, with TRBD1 as a possible D gene (6 bases). There are 16 residues in the CDR3. Looked up from germline, CDR1 is MNHEY and CDR2 is SVGAGI. The germline V and J ends were trimmed by 2 bases and 0 bases, with 13 bases remaining between them. DNA for the CDR3: TGTGCCAGCAGTTACGACAGGACAAACTTGAACACTGAAGCTTTCTTT. Translated, it gives CASSYDRTNLNTEAFF.

The V gene is TRBV11-2, the J gene TRBJ1-5; a weak D match, TRBD1 (6 bases). Germline CDR1 SGHAT, CDR2 FQNNGV. The CDR3 contains 15 residues. V lost 3 bases and J lost 3, with 12 bases in between. CDR3 in DNA: TGTGCCAGCAGCTTCACGGGGGGCAACAATCAGCCCCAGCATTTT. Protein sequence: CASSFTGGNNQPQHF.

This clone has a handful of counts. J is TRBJ1-2 and V is TRBV7-8; 9 bases line up with TRBD1. The germline V gene encodes CDR1 SGHVS and CDR2 FQNEAQ. V shed 3 bases and J 8 bases; nucleotides not matched to a gene: 10. The CDR3 runs to 15 residues. The CDR3 is CASSLSGTGKEGYTF. The DNA for the CDR3 is TGTGCCAGCAGCTTGTCCGGGACAGGGAAAGAGGGCTACACCTTC.

This sequence joins TRBV28 and TRBJ1-1, with D tentatively TRBD1 (6 bases). Trimming pared 6 bases from V and 0 bases from J, leaving 17 bases between. The CDR3 consists of 16 residues. Germline V gene sequence: CDR1 MDHEN, CDR2 SYDVKM. CDR3 DNA: TGTGCCAGCAGCCCGGGCGGACAGTGGATGAACACTGAAGCTTTCTTT. Its translation: CASSPGGQWMNTEAFF.

This chain uses TRBV5-4 with TRBJ2-4; D is tentatively TRBD1 or TRBD2 (6 bases each). Trimming shortened V by 0 bases and J by 8 bases, and 12 bases separated the two germline ends. This CDR3 contains 14 residues. Germline loops: CDR1 SGHNT, CDR2 YYREEE (reference sequence). The CDR3 DNA follows: TGTGCCAGCAGCTTGGCCAGGGGAGGTGACATTCAGTACTTC. This gives the protein CASSLARGGDIQYF.

The genes are TRBV27 and TRBJ2-2; D is unclear. Germline V CDR1 and CDR2: MNHEY, SMNVEV (reference sequence). The CDR3 is 16 residues long. V lost 6 bases and J 4 bases, leaving 18 bases between the germline ends. In DNA, the CDR3 is TGTGCCAGCAGCCCCATGGCGGCGGCCGGCACCGGGGAGCTGTTTTTT. Translation: CASSPMAAAGTGELFF.

The rearrangement links TRBV4-2 to TRBJ1-1; perhaps TRBD1 as D (5 bases). The germline V gene has CDR1 LGHNA and CDR2 YNFKEQ. Trimming removed 5 bases from V and 4 bases from J, with 17 bases in between. The CDR3 extends over 15 amino acids. CDR3 in amino acids: CASSFLGARGTEAFF. CDR3 sequence (DNA): TGTGCCAGCAGCTTCCTAGGTGCAAGGGGCACTGAAGCTTTCTTT.